The 28 T cell receptor beta chains in this list originate from one sample, sequenced in a study of T cell changes during pregnancy in multiple sclerosis. The method was immunoSEQ multiplex PCR; TCRdb's version includes in-frame clones alone and lacks a portion of them. The table includes 55,000 to 65,000 clones, just under 95% detected once. The sequences come from CD4+ T cells from peripheral blood mononuclear cells, collected before pregnancy. The source of these receptors is a female donor with multiple sclerosis, enrolled in a pregnancy study.

The chain has TRBV15 and TRBJ2-3, with TRBD2 identical over 14 bases. V dropped 3 bases and J dropped 4; count of bases not matched to a gene: 9. CDR1 is LNHNV, CDR2 YYDKDF, per germline (reference sequence). The CDR3 contains 18 residues. CDR3 region: CATSSWTSGRPTADTQYF. As DNA, the CDR3 is TGTGCCACCAGCAGTTGGACTAGCGGGAGGCCTACGGCAGATACGCAGTATTTT.

The chain links TRBV6-5 to TRBJ2-7; D is perhaps TRBD1 (6 bases). With 5 bases removed from V and 5 bases from J, the gap between germline ends came to 19 bases. Germline CDR1 and CDR2: MNHEY and SVGAGI. This CDR3 is 15 amino acids long. The CDR3 is CASSPTGMALHEQYF. The CDR3 DNA sequence: TGTGCCAGCAGTCCTACAGGGATGGCGTTACACGAGCAGTACTTC.

V is TRBV4-3 and J is TRBJ2-7; a weak D match, TRBD1 (5 bases). The V gene lost 4 bases and the J gene lost 5 bases, with 24 bases spanning the gap. Germline values: CDR1 LGHNA, CDR2 YSLEER. The CDR3 runs 17 residues. DNA for the CDR3: TGCGCCAGCAGCCCCCCCCCACCGAGACAGAAGTTGAACGAGCAGTACTTC. It is translated as CASSPPPPRQKLNEQYF.

The CDR3 nucleotides read TGTGCCAGCAGTTTATTTTTAACTTCCGCTCCCAATGAGCAGTTCTTC. Translated, it gives CASSLFLTSAPNEQFF. J is TRBJ2-1 and V is TRBV27; D gene ambiguous. CDR1 MNHEY and CDR2 SMNVEV come from the germline V gene (reference sequence). This CDR3 contains 16 residues. V was trimmed by 1 base and J by 6 bases, leaving 16 bases between them.

The genes are TRBV6-5 and TRBJ2-7, with 8 positions matching TRBD2. This CDR3 is 13 amino acids long. Unmatched junction bases numbered 6, after V lost 6 bases and J lost 5 bases. CDR1 and CDR2 from the germline V gene are MNHEY and SVGAGI. The CDR3 region is CASRNSGGDEQYF. In DNA form, the CDR3 reads TGTGCCAGCAGAAACTCGGGAGGGGACGAGCAGTACTTC.

This chain links TRBV13 with TRBJ2-5; 9 nucleotides match TRBD2. The germline V gene encodes CDR1 PRHDT and CDR2 FYEKMQ (reference sequence). The CDR3 extends over 16 amino acids. The V segment lost 5 bases and the J segment 2 bases; nucleotides outside the gene matches: 9. The chain's CDR3 is CASSPGGLAGQETQYF. DNA of the CDR3: TGTGCCAGCAGCCCGGGTGGTCTAGCGGGGCAAGAGACCCAGTACTTC.

The V gene is TRBV5-1, the J gene TRBJ1-2, with 7 bases that match TRBD1. CDR3 length: 14 residues. Germline V CDR1 and CDR2: SGHRS, YFSETQ. V trimming: 0 bases; J trimming: 2 bases; junction bases outside the gene matches: 1. The CDR3 coding sequence is TGCGCCAGCAGCTTGGGGACAGGAAACTATGGCTACACCTTC. Its translation: CASSLGTGNYGYTF.

The chain recombines TRBV2 with TRBJ2-1, with 10 bases identical to TRBD2. Germline CDR1 and CDR2: SNHLY and FYNNEI. V lost 0 bases, J lost 9 bases, and 14 bases stayed unmatched. The CDR3 is made up of 18 amino acids. CDR3 coding DNA: TGTGCCAGCAGTGAAGCGCGGAGCGGGAGGGCCTTAATTGGTGAGCAGTTCTTC. Translation gives CASSEARSGRALIGEQFF.

V is TRBV5-4 and J is TRBJ2-5, with D maybe TRBD1 (6 bases). This CDR3 is built from 15 residues. Trimming stripped 4 bases from V and 1 base from J, with 14 bases between. Germline V gene lookup returns CDR1 SGHNT and CDR2 YYREEE (reference sequence). CDR3 bases: TGTGCCAGCAGCAGTGGGGGCAGGGGCCAAGAGACCCAGTACTTC. Protein sequence: CASSSGGRGQETQYF.

This rearrangement joins TRBV5-1 to TRBJ2-7; 7 positions match TRBD2. This CDR3 region has 16 residues. Per the germline V gene, CDR1 is SGHRS and CDR2 is YFSETQ. V gave up 0 bases and J gave up 1 base; unmatched junction bases: 7. The CDR3 DNA follows: TGCGCCAGCAGCTTGGGCGGGACTACTCAGTCCTACGAGCAGTACTTC. As protein: CASSLGGTTQSYEQYF.

The chain is built from TRBV11-2 and TRBJ2-7; 7 nucleotides line up with TRBD1. Germline V gene sequence: CDR1 SGHAT, CDR2 FQNNGV. Germline trimming cut 4 bases from V and 0 bases from J; bases unmatched to any gene: 9. The CDR3 is 16 amino acids. For the CDR3, the DNA is TGTGCCAGCAGCTCCCAAGGACAGGCCCTCTCCTACGAGCAGTACTTC. Translating it yields CASSSQGQALSYEQYF.

The V and J genes are TRBV5-5 and TRBJ2-6, with D perhaps matching TRBD1 (5 bases). Germline CDR1 and CDR2: SGHKS and YYEKEE (reference sequence). Trimming pared 4 bases from V and 0 bases from J, leaving 17 bases between. The CDR3 runs 18 residues. The CDR3, as DNA: TGTGCCAGCAGCACCCTCGATGGGCAGGGCTCTGGGGCCAACGTCCTGACTTTC. Protein: CASSTLDGQGSGANVLTF.

CDR3 nucleotides: TGTGCCAGCAGCTCACCGACAGGGGCCATGAACACTGAAGCTTTCTTT. This encodes CASSSPTGAMNTEAFF. The rearrangement links TRBV11-1 to TRBJ1-1, with TRBD1 identical over 8 bases. CDR3 length equals 16 residues. Germline lookup yields CDR1 SGHAT and CDR2 FQDESV (reference sequence). V trimming: 4 bases; J trimming: 0 bases; junction bases outside the gene matches: 7.

This clone was recorded once. This sequence joins TRBV7-9 and TRBJ1-1; possibly TRBD1 for D (5 bases). V lost 5 bases, J lost 1 base, and 14 bases lay in between. From germline, CDR1 is SEHNR and CDR2 FQNEAQ (reference sequence). CDR3 length equals 15 residues. CDR3 bases: TGTGCCAGCAGCCCCCCCAGGGAAAAGAACACTGAAGCTTTCTTT. It codes for CASSPPREKNTEAFF. Full variable domain (remainder filled in from reference TRBV7-9 and TRBJ1-1): DTGVSQNPRHKITKRGQNVTFRCDPISEHNRLYWYRQTLGQGPEFLTYFQNEAQLEKSRLLSDRFSAERPKGSFSTLEIQRTEQGDSAMYLCASSPPREKNTEAFFGQGTRLTVV.

The chain combines TRBV9 with TRBJ2-5; TRBD1 agrees at 7 bases. Germline CDR1 SGDLS, CDR2 YYNGEE. This CDR3 is built from 14 residues. Trimming removed 4 bases from V and 3 bases from J; junction bases left unmatched: 6. This chain's CDR3 is CASSLTGTEETQYF. The DNA of the CDR3 is TGTGCCAGCAGCCTGACCGGGACAGAAGAGACCCAGTACTTC.

This clone was seen once. The rearrangement joins TRBV4-3 to TRBJ1-1; 7 positions agree with TRBD1. The germline V gene has CDR1 LGHNA and CDR2 YSLEER. This CDR3 contains 13 residues. V shed 3 bases and J 4 bases; nucleotides not matched to a gene: 2. The CDR3 sequence is CASSQTGSTEAFF. The CDR3 region has the DNA TGCGCCAGCAGCCAGACAGGGTCCACTGAAGCTTTCTTT.

The sample holds one count of this clone. V usage is TRBV18 and J usage is TRBJ2-3; 7 positions agree with TRBD2. Germline CDR1 reads KGHSH; CDR2 reads LQKENI. The trim removed 1 base at V and 6 bases at J, leaving 16 bases unmatched. CDR3 size: 18 residues. CDR3 protein: CASSPQASGGRISDTQYF. CDR3 nucleotide sequence: TGTGCCAGCTCACCACAGGCATCTGGCGGGAGAATTTCGGATACGCAGTATTTT.

This clone was counted ten times or more. The chain recombines TRBV2 with TRBJ2-1, with D uncertain. This CDR3 comprises 11 residues. Germline CDR1 and CDR2: SNHLY and FYNNEI. Trimming removed 1 base at V and 9 bases at J, with 4 bases between. The CDR3 sequence is CASSEVREQFF. The CDR3 DNA sequence: TGTGCCAGCAGTGAAGTCCGTGAGCAGTTCTTC.

The chain uses TRBV28 and TRBJ2-2; D ambiguous. Germline V gives CDR1 MDHEN, CDR2 SYDVKM. V lost 6 bases to trimming and J lost 0 bases, with 5 bases between them. The CDR3 spans 13 residues. The CDR3 reads CASSNSNTGELFF. CDR3 DNA: TGTGCCAGCAGCAACTCGAACACCGGGGAGCTGTTTTTT.

The chain is built from TRBV6-4 and TRBJ2-3; TRBD2 matches at 10 bases. The CDR3 contains 14 residues. Germline CDR1 is MRHNA and CDR2 is SNTAGT. The trim removed 7 bases at V and 3 bases at J, leaving 4 bases unmatched. The DNA for the CDR3 is TGTGCCAGCAACGGGACTAGCGAGACAGATACGCAGTATTTT. Its translation is CASNGTSETDTQYF.

The chain couples TRBV5-1 to TRBJ2-1; 9 nucleotides line up with TRBD2. V lost 0 bases and J lost 6; bases outside the gene matches: 4. Germline CDR1 SGHRS, CDR2 YFSETQ. The CDR3 runs to 15 residues. The CDR3 protein is CASSLAVTSGNEQFF. In nucleotides, the CDR3 is TGCGCCAGCAGCTTGGCCGTGACTAGCGGCAATGAGCAGTTCTTC.

The V and J genes are TRBV5-1 and TRBJ1-2, with TRBD1 as a possible D gene (6 bases). Germline CDR1 is SGHRS and CDR2 is YFSETQ. The ends were cut back, 1 base at V and 4 bases at J, with 14 bases in the middle. The CDR3 runs to 15 residues. CDR3 in amino acids: CASSLTGHVGYGYTF. The CDR3 nucleotides are TGCGCCAGCAGCTTGACAGGGCACGTTGGCTATGGCTACACCTTC.

V and J are TRBV7-9 and TRBJ2-3; possibly TRBD1 for D (6 bases). V was cut by 5 bases and J by 3 bases, with 12 bases left in between. Germline assignment: CDR1 SEHNR and CDR2 FQNEAQ (reference sequence). The length of the CDR3 is 14 residues. CDR3 DNA sequence: TGTGCCAGCAGCCGACGGACAGAGACAGATACGCAGTATTTT. It is translated as CASSRRTETDTQYF.

This sequence joins TRBV29-1 and TRBJ2-1; TRBD1 matches at 9 bases. J gave up 4 bases and V 6 bases, and 7 bases lay outside the gene matches. The CDR3 length is 14 residues. CDR1 is SQVTM and CDR2 is ANQGSEA in the germline V gene. The CDR3 DNA follows: TGCAGCGTAGGGACAGGGCGCTCGTACAATGAGCAGTTCTTC. Its protein is CSVGTGRSYNEQFF.

CDR3 sequence: CASSPGASTDTQYF. The CDR3 DNA follows: TGTGCCAGCTCACCAGGGGCTAGCACAGATACGCAGTATTTT. This chain joins TRBV18 and TRBJ2-3; tentative D call: TRBD1 (5 bases). CDR3 size: 14 residues. Trimming took off 2 bases at V and 0 bases at J, with 6 bases between the two ends. The germline gives CDR1 KGHSH, CDR2 LQKENI.

This chain uses TRBV4-3 with TRBJ2-1; TRBD2 matches 10 bases. Trimming removed 0 bases from V and 9 bases from J; junction bases left unmatched: 8. The CDR3 covers 16 residues. The germline gives CDR1 LGHNA, CDR2 YSLEER. The CDR3 reads CASSQDRLAGHSEQFF. The CDR3 nucleotides are TGCGCCAGCAGCCAAGATCGACTAGCGGGTCACAGTGAGCAGTTCTTC.

V and J are TRBV5-1 and TRBJ1-1, with TRBD1 identical over 10 bases. CDR3 length equals 14 residues. Per germline, CDR1 SGHRS and CDR2 YFSETQ. V shed 4 bases, J shed 3 bases, and the junction held 3 bases outside the gene matches. The DNA of the CDR3 is TGCGCCAGCAGCGGGGGACAGGGGTACACTGAAGCTTTCTTT. The encoded protein is CASSGGQGYTEAFF.

The chain recombines TRBV4-2 with TRBJ2-3, with TRBD2 matching 10 bases. V was clipped by 3 bases and J by 3 bases; unmatched bases: 0. The CDR3 sequence is 14 residues long. Germline V gene data show CDR1 as LGHNA and CDR2 as YNFKEQ. Written as DNA, the CDR3 is TGTGCCAGCAGCCAGGGACTAGCGACAGATACGCAGTATTTT. It codes for CASSQGLATDTQYF.